This T cell receptor beta chain was identified in a study of T cells of healthy individuals. V lost 3 bases and J 9 bases, leaving 21 bases between the germline ends. The germline gives CDR1 MDHEN, CDR2 SYDVKM. The CDR3 spans 16 residues. One entry per CDR3 protein results from TCRdb running MiXCR on the 5' RACE reads. The sample lists fewer than 75,000 distinct CDR3 sequences; about 17% were seen once. The table lists this clonotype with many counts. The chain uses TRBV28 and TRBJ2-1; TRBD2 might be the D (6 bases). The clonotype originates from a human donor in good health. As DNA, the CDR3 is TGTGCCAGCAGTTTTGGGCCAGCAACCCACGGGGGTGAGCAGTTCTTC. Translated, it gives CASSFGPATHGGEQFF.